The present T cell receptor beta chain was sequenced within a study of cytomegalovirus exposure and HLA in healthy donors. The CDR3 is 13 residues long. Trimming removed 5 bases from V and 6 bases from J, with 11 bases in between. Looked up from germline, CDR1 is SGHRS and CDR2 is YFSETQ. Both 60 Vbeta primers and 13 Jbeta primers went into the PCR. Only in-frame clones appear in the TCRdb table, and some are missing; sequencing was by immunoSEQ multiplex PCR. Here the sample spans fewer than 65,000 clones, approximately 87% being singletons. Source material: PBMCs. The rearrangement joins TRBV5-1 to TRBJ2-2, with D hard to call. The origin of this receptor is a man between 18 and 29 years old in good health and CMV-seronegative. The CDR3 region is CASRSEMSGELFF. As DNA, the CDR3 is TGCGCCAGCAGGTCTGAGATGTCCGGGGAGCTGTTTTTT.